Below, one T cell receptor beta chain is given with its context. Antigen unknown. This CDR3 is 17 amino acids long. V lost 0 bases and J lost 4, with 19 bases in between. Germline lookup yields CDR1 SGHNT and CDR2 YYREEE (reference sequence). Every donor was a healthy person donating bone marrow. The PCR contained 60 Vbeta and 13 Jbeta primers. Sequencing was performed with immunoSEQ multiplex PCR; in TCRdb, only in-frame clones are kept and a portion is missing. The sample yields 180,000 or so clones, more than 75% seen once. This entry comes from a study of cytomegalovirus exposure and HLA in healthy donors. Study outcomes and limitations: Accurate prediction of HLA-A and HLA-B alleles (for most subjects) was reportedly achieved from TCR beta sequences. The authors assumed roughly uniform sequencing depth across donors for presence/absence analyses. Usually a TCR sequence was rare, but some public TCRs were found in many donors.

The chain is built from TRBV5-4 and TRBJ1-2; a possible D gene is TRBD1 (5 bases). This receptor was identified in a man aged 35 to 55 in good health and CMV-seronegative. Sequencing used PBMCs. CDR3 protein: CASSLARPGGGPYGYTF. In DNA form, the CDR3 reads TGTGCCAGCAGCTTGGCCCGCCCCGGGGGGGGACCCTATGGCTACACCTTC.